This TCR beta chain was profiled in a study of cytotoxic CD8 clonotypes in ibrutinib-treated CLL. Looking at the study overall: After median around 70 months, approximately 15 stayed in remission, around twelve progressed; responses roughly 24 partial, 2 complete.

Trimming pared 1 base from V and 3 bases from J, leaving 5 bases between. CDR3 size: 12 residues. From germline, CDR1 is SGHRS and CDR2 YFSETQ. Study results and limitations: Under therapy, public clonotypes either contracted or stayed stable, and they were uncommon. Upon ibrutinib response clonality rose, and upon progression it fell back toward baseline.

With respect to this clone: Antigen specificity is unknown.

Researchers set a sequencing depth target of 1 in 200,000 to 1 in 1 million T cells. Using immunoSEQ multiplex PCR, the repertoire was profiled, and TCRdb retains in-frame clones only, with some absent. Among some 310,000 clones listed, roughly 80% were seen once. This TCR was sampled from a human donor with chronic lymphocytic leukemia. V is TRBV5-1 and J is TRBJ2-7; D perhaps matches TRBD2 (5 bases). Sequenced here: PBMCs, sampled before ibrutinib treatment. CDR3 bases: TGCGCCAGCAGCTTGCGGGGCTACGAGCAGTACTTC. As protein: CASSLRGYEQYF.